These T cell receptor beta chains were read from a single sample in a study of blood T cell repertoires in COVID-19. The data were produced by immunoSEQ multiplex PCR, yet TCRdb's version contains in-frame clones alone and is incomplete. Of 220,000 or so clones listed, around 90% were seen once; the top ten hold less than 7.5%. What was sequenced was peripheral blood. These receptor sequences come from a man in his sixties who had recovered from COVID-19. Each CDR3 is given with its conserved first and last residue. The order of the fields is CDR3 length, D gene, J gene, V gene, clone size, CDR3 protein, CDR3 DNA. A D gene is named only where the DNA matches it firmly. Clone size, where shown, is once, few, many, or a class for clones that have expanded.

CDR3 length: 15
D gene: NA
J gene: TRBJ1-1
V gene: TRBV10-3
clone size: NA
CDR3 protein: CAINGGIKGNTEAFF
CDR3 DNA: TGTGCCATCAACGGGGGGATCAAAGGGAACACTGAAGCTTTCTTT

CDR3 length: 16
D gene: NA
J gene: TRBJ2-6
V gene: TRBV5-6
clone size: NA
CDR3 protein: CASSPIQFSGANVLTF
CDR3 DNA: TGTGCCAGCAGCCCAATACAGTTCTCTGGGGCCAACGTCCTGACTTTC

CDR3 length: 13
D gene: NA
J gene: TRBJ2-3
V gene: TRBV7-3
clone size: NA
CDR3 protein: CASSFISSDTQYF
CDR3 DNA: TGTGCCAGCAGCTTTATTAGCTCAGATACGCAGTATTTT

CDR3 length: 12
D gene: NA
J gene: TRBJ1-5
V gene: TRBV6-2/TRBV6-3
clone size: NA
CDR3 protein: CASSSVREPQHF
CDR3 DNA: TGTGCCAGCAGTTCGGTCAGGGAGCCCCAGCATTTT

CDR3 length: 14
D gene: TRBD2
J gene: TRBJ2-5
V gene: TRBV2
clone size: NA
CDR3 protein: CASSGAGGPQTQYF
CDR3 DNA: TGTGCCAGCAGTGGTGCGGGAGGGCCGCAGACCCAGTACTTC

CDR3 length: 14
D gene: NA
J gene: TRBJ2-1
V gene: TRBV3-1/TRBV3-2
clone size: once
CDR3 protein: CASSLDSTYNEQFF
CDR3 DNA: TGTGCCAGCAGCCTTGACAGTACCTACAATGAGCAGTTCTTC

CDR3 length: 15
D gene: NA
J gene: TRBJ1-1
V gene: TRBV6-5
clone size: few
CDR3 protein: CASSYSIQGDTEAFF
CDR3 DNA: TGTGCCAGCAGCTACTCAATACAGGGTGACACTGAAGCTTTCTTT

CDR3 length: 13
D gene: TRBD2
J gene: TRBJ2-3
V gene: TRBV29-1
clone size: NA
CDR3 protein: CSVERGGTDTQYF
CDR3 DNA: TGCAGCGTTGAGCGGGGAGGGACAGATACGCAGTATTTT

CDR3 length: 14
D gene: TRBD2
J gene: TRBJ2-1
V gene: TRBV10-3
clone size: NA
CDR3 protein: CAIGSGGSYNEQFF
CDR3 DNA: TGTGCCATCGGAAGCGGGGGCTCCTACAATGAGCAGTTCTTC

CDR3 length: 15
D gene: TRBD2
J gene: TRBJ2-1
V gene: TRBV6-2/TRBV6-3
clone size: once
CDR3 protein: CASRYSGGAFNEQFF
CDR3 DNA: TGTGCCAGCCGTTATAGCGGGGGGGCCTTCAATGAGCAGTTCTTC

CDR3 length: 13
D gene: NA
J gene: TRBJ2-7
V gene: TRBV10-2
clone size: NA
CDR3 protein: CASTPVGPYEQYF
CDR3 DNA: TGCGCCAGCACTCCCGTGGGGCCTTACGAGCAGTACTTC

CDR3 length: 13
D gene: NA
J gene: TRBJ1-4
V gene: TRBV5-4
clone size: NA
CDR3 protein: CASSPYGYEKLFF
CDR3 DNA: TGTGCCAGCAGCCCCTACGGTTATGAAAAACTGTTTTTT

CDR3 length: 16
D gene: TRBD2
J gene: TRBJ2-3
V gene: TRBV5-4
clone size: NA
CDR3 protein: CASSLRTSGGSDTQYF
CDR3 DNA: TGTGCCAGCAGCTTACGGACTAGCGGGGGTTCAGATACGCAGTATTTT

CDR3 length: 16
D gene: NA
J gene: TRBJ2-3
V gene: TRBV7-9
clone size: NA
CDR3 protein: CASSLVWAGPTDTQYF
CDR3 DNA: TGTGCCAGCAGCTTAGTTTGGGCAGGGCCCACAGATACGCAGTATTTT

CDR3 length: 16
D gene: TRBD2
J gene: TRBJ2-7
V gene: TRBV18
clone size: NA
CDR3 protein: CASSPPHGRTSYEQYF
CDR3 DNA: TGTGCCAGCTCACCACCCCACGGGAGGACCTCCTACGAGCAGTACTTC

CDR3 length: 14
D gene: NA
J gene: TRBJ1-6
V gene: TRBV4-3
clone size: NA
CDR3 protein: CASSGGGVMPPLHF
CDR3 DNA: TGCGCCAGCAGCGGCGGGGGAGTCATGCCACCCCTCCACTTT

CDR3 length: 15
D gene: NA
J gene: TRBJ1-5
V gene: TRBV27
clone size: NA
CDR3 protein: CASSLEGSWNQPQHF
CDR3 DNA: TGTGCCAGCAGTTTGGAGGGGAGTTGGAATCAGCCCCAGCATTTT

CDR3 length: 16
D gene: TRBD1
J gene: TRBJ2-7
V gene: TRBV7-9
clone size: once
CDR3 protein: CATSEPGGTGLHEQYF
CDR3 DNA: TGTGCCACCTCGGAGCCAGGGGGGACAGGTCTCCACGAGCAGTACTTC

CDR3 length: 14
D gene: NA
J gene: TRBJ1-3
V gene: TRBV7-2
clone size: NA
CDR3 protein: CASSLGISGNTIYF
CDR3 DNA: TGTGCCAGCAGCCTCGGTATCTCTGGAAACACCATATATTTT

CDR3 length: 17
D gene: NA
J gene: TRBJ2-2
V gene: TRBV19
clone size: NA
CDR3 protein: CASSKTDKTMNTGELFF
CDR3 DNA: TGTGCCAGTAGTAAGACAGATAAGACGATGAACACCGGGGAGCTGTTTTTT

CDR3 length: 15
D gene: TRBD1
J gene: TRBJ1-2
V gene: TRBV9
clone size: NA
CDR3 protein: CASSVGGGAVYGYTF
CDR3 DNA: TGTGCCAGCAGCGTAGGAGGGGGCGCCGTCTATGGCTACACCTTC

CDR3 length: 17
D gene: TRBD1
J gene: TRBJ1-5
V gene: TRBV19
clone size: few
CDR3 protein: CASKGLFLTGGNQPQHF
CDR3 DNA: TGTGCCAGCAAGGGGTTGTTTTTGACAGGGGGAAATCAGCCCCAGCATTTT

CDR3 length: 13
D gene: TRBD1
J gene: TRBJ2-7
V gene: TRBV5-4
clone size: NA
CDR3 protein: CASSVDREYEQYF
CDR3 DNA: TGTGCCAGCAGCGTGGACAGGGAATACGAGCAGTACTTC

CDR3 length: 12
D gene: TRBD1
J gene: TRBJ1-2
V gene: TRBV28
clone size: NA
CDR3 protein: CASRGTGGGYTF
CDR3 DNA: TGTGCCAGCAGGGGGACAGGTGGGGGCTACACCTTC

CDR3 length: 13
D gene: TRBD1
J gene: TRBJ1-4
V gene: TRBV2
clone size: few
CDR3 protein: CASSRTGDEKLFF
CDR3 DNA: TGTGCCAGCAGTCGGACAGGGGACGAAAAACTGTTTTTT

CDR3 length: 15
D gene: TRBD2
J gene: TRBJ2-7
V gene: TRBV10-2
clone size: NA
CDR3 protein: CASRELAGGLYEQYF
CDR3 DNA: TGCGCCAGCAGAGAACTAGCGGGGGGCCTATACGAGCAGTACTTC

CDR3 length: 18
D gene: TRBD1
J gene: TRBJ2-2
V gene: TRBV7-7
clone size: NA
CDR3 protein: CASSPHGGTGVNTGELFF
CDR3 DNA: TGTGCTAGCAGCCCCCATGGGGGGACAGGGGTGAACACCGGGGAGCTGTTTTTT

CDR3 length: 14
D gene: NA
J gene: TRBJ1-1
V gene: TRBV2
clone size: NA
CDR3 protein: CASSPPRGFTEAFF
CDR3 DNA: TGTGCCAGCAGCCCCCCCAGGGGATTTACTGAAGCTTTCTTT

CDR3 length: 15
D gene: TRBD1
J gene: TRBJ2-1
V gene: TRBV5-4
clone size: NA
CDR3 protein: CASSSPGQTTNEQFF
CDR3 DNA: TGTGCCAGCAGCTCACCGGGACAGACCACTAATGAGCAGTTCTTC

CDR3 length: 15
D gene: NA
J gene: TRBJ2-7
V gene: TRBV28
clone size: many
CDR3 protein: CASSLFGGLHREQYF
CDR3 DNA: TGTGCCAGCAGTTTATTTGGGGGCTTACATCGCGAGCAGTACTTC

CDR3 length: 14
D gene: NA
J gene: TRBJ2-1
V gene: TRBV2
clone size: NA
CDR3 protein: CASSDRRGDNEQFF
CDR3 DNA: TGTGCCAGCAGTGATAGGCGGGGTGACAATGAGCAGTTCTTC

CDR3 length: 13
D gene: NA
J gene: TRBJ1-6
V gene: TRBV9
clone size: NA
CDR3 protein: CASSGTDNSPLHF
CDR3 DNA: TGTGCCAGCAGCGGGACAGATAATTCACCCCTCCACTTT

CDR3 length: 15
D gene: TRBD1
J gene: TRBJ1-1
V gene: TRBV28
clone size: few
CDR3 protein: CASSHGTGVNTEAFF
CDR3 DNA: TGTGCCAGCAGTCACGGGACAGGGGTCAACACTGAAGCTTTCTTT

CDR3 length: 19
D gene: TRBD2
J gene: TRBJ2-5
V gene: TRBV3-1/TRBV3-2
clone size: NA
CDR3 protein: CASSQDRKGLAGYQETQYF
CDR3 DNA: TGTGCCAGCAGCCAAGATCGTAAAGGACTAGCGGGCTACCAAGAGACCCAGTACTTC

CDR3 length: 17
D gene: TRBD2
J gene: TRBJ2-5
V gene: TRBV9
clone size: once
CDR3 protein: CASSVGVAGVLGETQYF
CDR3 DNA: TGTGCCAGCAGCGTAGGGGTAGCGGGAGTTTTGGGAGAGACCCAGTACTTC

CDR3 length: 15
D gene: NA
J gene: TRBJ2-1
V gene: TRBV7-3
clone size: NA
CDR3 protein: CASSPQSLSGDEQFF
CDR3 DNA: TGTGCCAGCAGCCCACAGAGCCTTAGTGGCGATGAGCAGTTCTTC

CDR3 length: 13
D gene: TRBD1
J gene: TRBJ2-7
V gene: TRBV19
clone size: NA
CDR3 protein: CASSRDRLYEQYF
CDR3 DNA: TGTGCCAGTAGTAGGGACAGGCTATACGAGCAGTACTTC

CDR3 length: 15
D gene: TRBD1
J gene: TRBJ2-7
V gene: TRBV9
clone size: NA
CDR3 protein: CASSVEGTGGDEQYF
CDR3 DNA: TGTGCCAGCAGCGTAGAGGGGACAGGGGGTGATGAGCAGTACTTC

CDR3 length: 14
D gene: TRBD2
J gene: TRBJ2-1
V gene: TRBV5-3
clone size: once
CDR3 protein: CASPLSGRGYEQFF
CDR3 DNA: TGTGCCAGTCCCCTAAGCGGGAGAGGCTATGAGCAGTTCTTC

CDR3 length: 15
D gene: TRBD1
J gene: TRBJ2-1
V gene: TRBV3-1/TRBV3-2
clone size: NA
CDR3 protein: CASSQEGTAYNEQFF
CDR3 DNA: TGTGCCAGCAGCCAAGAGGGGACAGCCTACAATGAGCAGTTCTTC

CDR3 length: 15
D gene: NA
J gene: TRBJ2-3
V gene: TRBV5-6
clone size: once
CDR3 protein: CASSLLLSSTDTQYF
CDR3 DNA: TGTGCCAGCAGCTTGCTTCTAAGTAGCACAGATACGCAGTATTTT

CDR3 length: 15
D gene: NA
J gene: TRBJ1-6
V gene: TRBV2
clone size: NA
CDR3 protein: CASSSQGGENSPLHF
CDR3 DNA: TGTGCCAGCAGCAGTCAGGGAGGCGAAAATTCACCCCTCCACTTT

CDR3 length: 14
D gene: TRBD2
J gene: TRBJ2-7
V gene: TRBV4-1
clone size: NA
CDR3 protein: CASSPSGSSYEQYF
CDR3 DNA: TGCGCCAGCAGCCCTAGCGGGAGTTCCTACGAGCAGTACTTC

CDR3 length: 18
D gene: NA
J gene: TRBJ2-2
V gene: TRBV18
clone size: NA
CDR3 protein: CASSPFIFREPNTGELFF
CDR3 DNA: TGTGCCAGCTCACCCTTCATTTTCCGCGAGCCGAACACCGGGGAGCTGTTTTTT

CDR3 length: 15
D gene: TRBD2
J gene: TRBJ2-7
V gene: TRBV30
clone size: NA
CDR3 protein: CAWSVRASGNYEQYF
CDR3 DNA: TGTGCCTGGAGTGTACGAGCTAGCGGAAACTACGAGCAGTACTTC

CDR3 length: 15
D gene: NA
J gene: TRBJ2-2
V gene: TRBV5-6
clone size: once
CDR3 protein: CASSVTGQNTGELFF
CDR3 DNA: TGTGCCAGCAGCGTGACGGGACAGAACACCGGGGAGCTGTTTTTT

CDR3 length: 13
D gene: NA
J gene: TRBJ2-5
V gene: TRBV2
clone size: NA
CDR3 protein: CASSALGGETQYF
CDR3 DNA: TGTGCCAGCAGCGCACTGGGCGGGGAGACCCAGTACTTC

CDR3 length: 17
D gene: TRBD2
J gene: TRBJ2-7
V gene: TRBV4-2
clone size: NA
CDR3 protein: CASSQDSPGTSGTEQYF
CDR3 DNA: TGTGCCAGCAGCCAAGATTCCCCCGGGACTAGCGGGACCGAGCAGTACTTC

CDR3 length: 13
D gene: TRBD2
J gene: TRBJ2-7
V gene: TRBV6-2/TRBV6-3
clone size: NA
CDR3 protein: CASSYRTSGGLDF
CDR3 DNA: TGTGCCAGCAGTTACCGGACTAGCGGGGGCCTGGACTTC

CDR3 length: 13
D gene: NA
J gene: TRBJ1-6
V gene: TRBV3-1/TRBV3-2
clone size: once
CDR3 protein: CASSRSGFSPLHF
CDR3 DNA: TGTGCCAGCAGCCGGTCAGGGTTTTCACCCCTCCACTTT

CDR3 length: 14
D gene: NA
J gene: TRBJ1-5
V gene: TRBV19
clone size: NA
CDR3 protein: CASTLRQINQPQHF
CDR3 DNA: TGTGCCAGTACCTTAAGACAGATCAATCAGCCCCAGCATTTT

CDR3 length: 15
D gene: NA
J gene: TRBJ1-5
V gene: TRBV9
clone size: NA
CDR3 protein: CASSVAPVSNQPQHF
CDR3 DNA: TGTGCCAGCAGCGTAGCTCCGGTTAGCAATCAGCCCCAGCATTTT

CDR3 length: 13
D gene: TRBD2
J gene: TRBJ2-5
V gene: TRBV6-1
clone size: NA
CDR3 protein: CASSEGLARSQYF
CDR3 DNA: TGTGCCAGCAGTGAGGGACTAGCAAGGTCCCAGTACTTC